These 2 T cell receptor beta chains were all obtained from the same sample, sequenced in a study of vaccination effects on CD4 cells after COVID-19. With the ViraFEST assay, the study expanded antigen-specific CD4+ T cells using viral peptide pools, then sequenced them. CD4+ T cells were isolated after about eleven days of culture. This individual tested PCR-positive for SARS-CoV-2 infection between March and December 2020. Antigens for these TCRs are unknown. Here immunoSEQ multiplex PCR was the method, and the copy in TCRdb shows in-frame clones only, minus some. The sample yields roughly 70,000 clones, more than 65% seen once. The source material was CD4+ T cells from PBMCs cultured with HIV peptides, sampled before COVID-19 vaccination. Described subset: HIV-1 Nef peptide pool negative control/reference culture. The receptors stem from a human donor who had a prior SARS-CoV-2 infection.

The J gene is TRBJ2-1, the V gene TRBV4-2; no reliable D call. The CDR3 sequence is 13 residues long. The V and J ends lost 0 bases and 6 bases respectively, with 6 bases between them. The germline gives CDR1 LGHNA, CDR2 YNFKEQ. CDR3 sequence (DNA): TGTGCCAGCAGCCAAGAACCAGGCAATGAGCAGTTCTTC. Residues: CASSQEPGNEQFF.

The chain has TRBV3-1 (or the pseudogene TRBV3-2) and TRBJ2-5; 9 bases agree with TRBD1. Germline assignment: CDR1 LGHDT and CDR2 YNNKEL (reference sequence). The trim removed 3 bases at V and 5 bases at J, leaving 7 bases unmatched. This CDR3 contains 15 residues. CDR3 nucleotide sequence: TGTGCCAGCAGCCATTACAGGGGGCTGGTGGAGACCCAGTACTTC. Its translation: CASSHYRGLVETQYF.